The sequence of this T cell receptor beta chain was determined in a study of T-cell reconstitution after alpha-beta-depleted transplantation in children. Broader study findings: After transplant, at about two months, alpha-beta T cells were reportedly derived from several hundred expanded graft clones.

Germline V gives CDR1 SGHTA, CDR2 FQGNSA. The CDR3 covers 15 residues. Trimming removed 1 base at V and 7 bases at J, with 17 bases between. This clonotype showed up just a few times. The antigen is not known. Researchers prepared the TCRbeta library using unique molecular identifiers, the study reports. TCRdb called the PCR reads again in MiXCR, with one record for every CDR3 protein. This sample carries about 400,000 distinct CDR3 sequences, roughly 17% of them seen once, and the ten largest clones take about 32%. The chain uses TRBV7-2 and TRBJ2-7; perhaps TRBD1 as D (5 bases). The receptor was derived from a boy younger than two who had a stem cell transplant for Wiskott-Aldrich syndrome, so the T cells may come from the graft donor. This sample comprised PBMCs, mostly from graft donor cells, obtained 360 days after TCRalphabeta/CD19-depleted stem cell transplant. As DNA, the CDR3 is TGTGCCAGCAGCTTAGTTCTGTGGGGCTGGGGAGAGCAGTACTTC. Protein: CASSLVLWGWGEQYF. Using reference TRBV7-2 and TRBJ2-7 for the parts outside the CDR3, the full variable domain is GAGVSQSPSNKVTEKGKDVELRCDPISGHTALYWYRQSLGQGLEFLIYFQGNSAPDKSGLPSDRFSAERTGGSVSTLTIQRTQQEDSAVYLCASSLVLWGWGEQYFGPGTRLTVT.